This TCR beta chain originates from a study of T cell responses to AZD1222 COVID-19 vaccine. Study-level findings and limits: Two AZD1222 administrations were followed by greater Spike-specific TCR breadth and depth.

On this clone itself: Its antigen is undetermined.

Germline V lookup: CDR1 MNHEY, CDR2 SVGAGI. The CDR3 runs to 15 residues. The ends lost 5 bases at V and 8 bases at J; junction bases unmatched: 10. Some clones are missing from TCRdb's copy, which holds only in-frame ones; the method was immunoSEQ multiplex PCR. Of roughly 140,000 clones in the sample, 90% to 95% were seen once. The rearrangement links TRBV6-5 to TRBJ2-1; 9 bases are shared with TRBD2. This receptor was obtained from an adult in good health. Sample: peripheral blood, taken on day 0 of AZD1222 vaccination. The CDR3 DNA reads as TGTGCCAGCAGTCGACTAGCGGTACAAAGGGATGAGCAGTTCTTC. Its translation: CASSRLAVQRDEQFF.